This is a list of T cell receptor delta chains from one sample in a study of gamma-delta T cells after stem cell transplantation. TCRdb reprocessed the RT-PCR reads through CATT. The repertoire holds 710 or so delta-chain clones, 6% seen once, with about 60% in the top ten. Sequenced material: gamma-delta T cells. The receptors come from a human donor. It is not recorded whose cells these are; they may come from a transplant donor. The CDR3 runs from the conserved cysteine through the conserved F or W. A D gene is named only where the DNA matches it firmly. Only part of the rows carry a size: once, few, many, or a class if the clone is expanded.

>.|TRDJ3|TRDD3|TRDV2
TGTGCCTGTGACACCATCCTGGGGGATATCTCCTTGGACACCCGACAGCTGTTTTTC
CACDTILGDISLDTRQLFF
>medium-sized|TRDJ1|TRDD3|TRDV1
TGTGCTCTTGGGGAAGGCGTAGACTTCCCTAATATACTGGGGGATACGGCGTACACCGATAAACTCATCTTT
CALGEGVDFPNILGDTAYTDKLIF
>medium-sized|TRDJ1|TRDD3|TRDV2
TGTGCCTGTGACCCCCTTGGTGGGGGATACCCCACTGATAAACTCATCTTT
CACDPLGGGYPTDKLIF
>large|TRDJ1|TRDD3|TRDV2
TGTGCCTGTGACACCTTAGTACTGGGGGATACGGACACCGATAAACTCATCTTT
CACDTLVLGDTDTDKLIF
>large|TRDJ1|TRDD3|TRDV2
TGTGCCTGTGACACCGTTGGGGGATCGTACACCGATAAACTCATCTTT
CACDTVGGSYTDKLIF
>large|TRDJ1|TRDD3|TRDV2
TGTGCCTGTGACGCCTTACTGGGGGATACGGAGTACACCGATAAACTCATCTTT
CACDALLGDTEYTDKLIF
>few|TRDJ1|TRDD3|TRDV1
TGTGCTATTGGGGAAAAGTTCCTTACTAGACGGAGAAGACTGGGGGATAGCGATAAACTCATCTTT
CAIGEKFLTRRRRLGDSDKLIF
>few|TRDJ1|TRDD3|TRDV2
TGTGCCTGTGACCCGATTGTACTGGGGGATTTGTACACCGATAAACTCATCTTT
CACDPIVLGDLYTDKLIF
>medium-sized|TRDJ1|TRDD3|TRDV2
TGTGCCTGTGACCGAGTACTGGGGGGTACGACCACCACCGACACCGATAAACTCATCTTT
CACDRVLGGTTTTDTDKLIF
>large|TRDJ1|TRDD3|TRDV2
TGTGCCTGTGACAAACTGGGGGATACGCTTCCGTACACCGATAAACTCATCTTT
CACDKLGDTLPYTDKLIF
>.|TRDJ3|TRDD3|TRDV2
TGTGCCTGTGACACCCTCCTGGGGGATATCTCCTGGGACACCCGACAGCTGTTTTTC
CACDTLLGDISWDTRQLFF
>large|TRDJ1|TRDD3|TRDV2
TGTGCCTGTGACACCGTCCCCTTAGGACGTACTGGGGAAACAAACACCGATAAACTCATCTTT
CACDTVPLGRTGETNTDKLIF
>hyperexpanded|TRDJ1|TRDD3|TRAV29/DV5
TGTGCAGCAAGCGTCCTCCTACCAAGAGATTGGGGGATACGAGATCAACCGTACACCGATAAACTCATCTTT
CAASVLLPRDWGIRDQPYTDKLIF
>few|TRDJ3|TRDD3|TRDV2
TGTGCCTGTGTCACCGTCCTGGGGGATACCACCTGGGACACCCGACAGATGTTTTTC
CACVTVLGDTTWDTRQMFF
>large|TRDJ3|TRDD3|TRDV2
TGTGCCTGTGACCCGATACTGGGGGATACTCTCTCCTGGGACACCCGACAGATGTTTTTC
CACDPILGDTLSWDTRQMFF
>few|TRDJ1|.|TRDV2
TGTGCCTGTGACGAGTTGGGGGTCCCCCCCGATAAACTCATCTTT
CACDELGVPPDKLIF
>.|TRDJ3|TRDD3|TRDV2
TGTGCCTGTGACAGAGTACTGGGGGATACGAGCTCCTGGGACACCCGACAGATGTTTTTC
CACDRVLGDTSSWDTRQMFF
>few|TRDJ1|TRDD3|TRDV1
TGTGCTCTTGGGGAAATCAGGGGTACCAGTCTTGTTCAAAACAGATACTGGGGGACATCCCCCAACACCGATAAACTCATCTTT
CALGEIRGTSLVQNRYWGTSPNTDKLIF
>.|TRDJ1|.|TRDV2
TGTGCCTGTGACACCGTTACTTACCTTAAACGGGTTGACAGCACCGATAAACTCATCTTT
CACDTVTYLKRVDSTDKLIF
>large|TRDJ1|.|TRDV1
TGTGCTCTTGGGGAACTACGAGTCTTCCTACAATTCTGGGGGCCGTACACCGATAAACTCATCTTT
CALGELRVFLQFWGPYTDKLIF
>.|TRDJ3|TRDD3|TRDV2
TGTGCCAGTGACACCATCCTGGGGGATATCTCCTGGGACACCCGACAGCTGTTTTTC
CASDTILGDISWDTRQLFF
>medium-sized|TRDJ1|.|TRDV1
TGTGCTCTTGGGGAACTGTCCTTAGACGACCTACCCTACACCGATAAACTCATCTTT
CALGELSLDDLPYTDKLIF
>.|TRDJ1|TRDD3|TRDV1
TGTGCTCTCGTTAGAGCCTCTTTACTGGGGACCTCAGCCGGTACCACCGATAAACTCATCTTT
CALVRASLLGTSAGTTDKLIF
>medium-sized|TRDJ1|TRDD3|TRDV2
TGTGCCTGTGACACCGTGCTGGGGGATACGCGTATAGGCCGGGGTTCAAGAAAAGGTTACGATAAACTCATCTTT
CACDTVLGDTRIGRGSRKGYDKLIF
>large|TRDJ1|TRDD3|TRDV2
TGTGCCTGTGAACCCTTGCCAGGACTCCTGGGGGATACGGGGGCAAATAAACTCATCTTT
CACEPLPGLLGDTGANKLIF
>medium-sized|TRDJ1|.|TRDV1
TGTGCTCTTGGGGAACCCACTTTCCTACGTCCTACTTACTGGGGGGTCTACACCGATAAACTCATCTTT
CALGEPTFLRPTYWGVYTDKLIF
>.|TRDJ3|.|TRDV2
TGTGCCTGTGACACCTTCCTGGGGACCACCTCCTTGGACACCCGACAGATGTTTTTC
CACDTFLGTTSLDTRQMFF
>medium-sized|TRDJ3|TRDD3|TRDV2
TGTGCCTGTGACACCCTCCTGGGGGATATCTCCTTGGACACCCGACAGATGTTTTTC
CACDTLLGDISLDTRQMFF
>.|TRDJ3|TRDD3|TRDV2
TGTGCCTGTGACACCTTACTGGGGACCACCTCCGTGGACACCCGACAGATGTTTTTC
CACDTLLGTTSVDTRQMFF
>medium-sized|TRDJ3|TRDD3|TRDV2
TGTGCCTGTGACACCATCCTGGGGGATATCTCCTTGGACACCCGACAGATGTTTTTC
CACDTILGDISLDTRQMFF
>medium-sized|TRDJ1|.|TRDV1
TGTGCTCTTGGGGGCGGCGCAAACAGGGGCACCGATAAACTCATCTTT
CALGGGANRGTDKLIF
>hyperexpanded|TRDJ1|TRDD3|TRDV2
TGTGCCTGTGACACTGGGGGATACGTACCCGATAAACTCATCTTT
CACDTGGYVPDKLIF
>large|TRDJ3|TRDD3|TRDV2
TGTGCCTGTGACACCATACTGGGGGATATCTCCTTGGACACCCGACAGATGTTTTTC
CACDTILGDISLDTRQMFF
>few|TRDJ1|TRDD3|TRDV1
TGTGCTCTTGGGGGAACTCGCGGGGTTCTATTCGAGTACTGGGGGATAAGAGGCACCGATAAACTCATCTTT
CALGGTRGVLFEYWGIRGTDKLIF
>few|TRDJ1|TRDD3|TRDV2
TGTGCCTGTGACGCCGTCCTACTGGGGGATAGGGCTGCCCCCACCGATAAACTCATCTTT
CACDAVLLGDRAAPTDKLIF
>large|TRDJ1|TRDD3|TRDV2
TGTGCCTGTGACACCGTGGCCCGACCATACGAACTGGGGGATACGTCGATATCTACCGATAAACTCATCTTT
CACDTVARPYELGDTSISTDKLIF
>large|TRDJ1|TRDD3|TRDV2
TGTGCCTGTGACCCGATTGTACTGGGGGATTACACCGATAAACTCATCTTT
CACDPIVLGDYTDKLIF
>few|TRDJ1|TRDD2|TRDV1
TGTGCTCTTGGGGATACCCGGGCCTTCCTAAGATTCGGGGGGAACACCGATAAACTCATCTTT
CALGDTRAFLRFGGNTDKLIF
>.|TRDJ2|TRDD3|TRDV1
TGCGCTCTTGGGGAACTGACCCTTCCGAGGTGGGGGATACCCCCAGCTTTGACAGCACAACTCTTCTTT
CALGELTLPRWGIPPALTAQLFF
>large|TRDJ1|TRDD2|TRDV2
TGTGCCTGTGACCCAATCCTTCCTACGAGGGATACCCAACGCGATAAACTCATCTTT
CACDPILPTRDTQRDKLIF
>few|TRDJ1|TRDD3|TRDV2
TGTGCCTGTGACACCGTACACCTTACTGGGGGCTCCCCCGGTAAACTCATCTTT
CACDTVHLTGGSPGKLIF
>.|TRDJ1|.|TRDV1
TGTGCTCTTGGGGAAGAATTCGCAGACTGGTTTTCACTTCGGGGCACCGATAAACTCATCTTT
CALGEEFADWFSLRGTDKLIF
>medium-sized|TRDJ3|TRDD3|TRDV1
TGTGCTCTTGGGGAACATTGGCCCTGGACCTACTGGGGGATCCGGAGCTCCTGGGACACCCGACAGATGTTTTTC
CALGEHWPWTYWGIRSSWDTRQMFF
>medium-sized|TRDJ1|.|TRDV2
TGTGCCTGTGACACCGTTGAGGTGGGGGTTTACACCGATAAACTCATCTTT
CACDTVEVGVYTDKLIF
>medium-sized|TRDJ3|TRDD3|TRDV2
TGTGCCTGTGACGGGACGACTGGGGGAAGCTCCTGGGACACCCGACAGATGTTTTTC
CACDGTTGGSSWDTRQMFF
>large|TRDJ1|.|TRDV2
TGTGCCTGTGACACTCTGACCCTTCCTTCCTCCCCTGGGGACTACACCGATAAACTCATCTTT
CACDTLTLPSSPGDYTDKLIF
>medium-sized|TRDJ1|TRDD3|TRDV2
TGTGCCTGTGCTCCCTTACTGGGGGATACGTACACCGATAAACTCATCTTT
CACAPLLGDTYTDKLIF
>.|TRDJ1|TRDD3|TRDV2
TGTGCCTGCGACACCATCTCGCCTGGGGGATACCCCTCTGACACCGATAAACTCATCTTT
CACDTISPGGYPSDTDKLIF
>large|TRDJ1|TRDD3|TRDV2
TGTGCCTGTGACACGCTGGTACTGGGGGATACGCCAACCGATAAACTCATCTTT
CACDTLVLGDTPTDKLIF
>few|TRDJ1|.|TRDV1
TGTGCTCTTGGGGAAGGTGCTTCCCCCCCCCTGCGGGATGGGCCGGAATACACCGATAAACTCATCTTT
CALGEGASPPLRDGPEYTDKLIF
>.|TRDJ3|TRDD3|TRDV2
TGTGCCTGTGACACCATACCGGGGGATACCCCCTCCTGGGACACCCGACAGATGTTTTTC
CACDTIPGDTPSWDTRQMFF
>large|TRDJ1|TRDD3|TRDV1
TGTGCTCTTGGGGAACTTGGCCCACCGGCTTGGGGCTGGGGGATACGCGTCCCCGATAAACTCATCTTT
CALGELGPPAWGWGIRVPDKLIF
>few|TRDJ1|TRDD3|TRDV1
TGTGCTCTTGGGGAACTACCCCCCGCGGAACAGTACTGGGGGATACGCCGTTGGGGGCTCATCTTT
CALGELPPAEQYWGIRRWGLIF
>medium-sized|TRDJ1|TRDD3|TRDV2
TGTGCCTGTGACCCCCTTACTGGGGGGACAAGGAGGTACACCGATAAACTCATCTTT
CACDPLTGGTRRYTDKLIF